This is a list of T cell receptor beta chains from one sample in a study of shared clonotypes between healthy human individuals. Measured with immunoSEQ multiplex PCR; TCRdb has only the in-frame clones, and not every one. Of about 1 million clones in the sample, 70% to 80% were seen once. The sequencing input was memory CD4+ T cells sorted from blood. Every receptor here comes from a man aged 18 to 29 in good health. CDR3s include the opening cysteine and the closing phenylalanine or tryptophan. D genes are given only for firm matches. The listing skips clone size in some rows; elsewhere it reads once, few, many or a size class.

d_call: NA; v_call: TRBV11-3; j_call: TRBJ2-1; clone_size: once; cdr3_aa: CASSSKAALGKADNEQFF; cdr3_nt: TGTGCCAGCAGCTCAAAGGCCGCCTTGGGCAAGGCTGATAATGAGCAGTTCTTC
d_call: TRBD1; v_call: TRBV7-8; j_call: TRBJ2-7; clone_size: NA; cdr3_aa: CASSLDRGRYEQYF; cdr3_nt: TGTGCCAGCAGCTTGGACAGGGGTCGCTACGAGCAGTACTTC
d_call: NA; v_call: TRBV4-1; j_call: TRBJ1-6; clone_size: once; cdr3_aa: CASRHLGLNSPLHF; cdr3_nt: TGCGCCAGCAGACACCTAGGACTAAATTCACCCCTCCACTTT
d_call: NA; v_call: TRBV5-1; j_call: TRBJ1-3; clone_size: NA; cdr3_aa: CASSFVGPTSGNTIYF; cdr3_nt: TGCGCCAGCAGCTTCGTCGGCCCTACTTCTGGAAACACCATATATTTT
d_call: NA; v_call: TRBV10-3; j_call: TRBJ2-3; clone_size: NA; cdr3_aa: CAIRERSTASDTQYF; cdr3_nt: TGTGCCATCAGGGAGCGGTCCACCGCTTCAGATACGCAGTATTTT
d_call: NA; v_call: TRBV10-2; j_call: TRBJ1-1; clone_size: NA; cdr3_aa: CASSALFDRAFF; cdr3_nt: TGCGCCAGCAGTGCCCTTTTCGATCGAGCTTTCTTT
d_call: NA; v_call: TRBV5-1; j_call: TRBJ1-1; clone_size: NA; cdr3_aa: CASSLGPHGVGTEAFF; cdr3_nt: TGCGCCAGCAGCTTGGGACCCCATGGGGTAGGAACTGAAGCTTTCTTT
d_call: NA; v_call: TRBV30; j_call: TRBJ1-1; clone_size: NA; cdr3_aa: CVWNRGVGARTEAFF; cdr3_nt: TGTGTCTGGAATCGTGGCGTGGGGGCTCGGACCGAAGCTTTCTTT
d_call: NA; v_call: TRBV10-3; j_call: TRBJ1-1; clone_size: few; cdr3_aa: CAIKGSSTEAFF; cdr3_nt: TGTGCCATCAAGGGCAGCTCCACTGAAGCTTTCTTT
d_call: NA; v_call: TRBV5-1; j_call: TRBJ2-5; clone_size: NA; cdr3_aa: CASSLGAGHEETQYF; cdr3_nt: TGCGCCAGCAGCTTGGGGGCAGGGCACGAAGAGACCCAGTACTTC
d_call: TRBD1; v_call: TRBV2; j_call: TRBJ2-3; clone_size: NA; cdr3_aa: CATQGQMLSKQYF; cdr3_nt: TGTGCCACCCAGGGACAGATGTTATCAAAGCAGTATTTT
d_call: NA; v_call: TRBV28; j_call: TRBJ1-1; clone_size: NA; cdr3_aa: CASSSRRGTTNTEAFF; cdr3_nt: TGTGCCAGCAGTTCCCGCAGAGGGACAACCAACACTGAAGCTTTCTTT
d_call: TRBD2; v_call: TRBV7-2; j_call: TRBJ2-4; clone_size: NA; cdr3_aa: CASSTQTSGGIQYF; cdr3_nt: TGTGCCAGCAGCACCCAGACTAGCGGCGGCATTCAGTACTTC
d_call: NA; v_call: TRBV10-1; j_call: TRBJ2-2; clone_size: NA; cdr3_aa: CASGGENTGELFF; cdr3_nt: TGCGCCAGCGGCGGGGAAAACACCGGGGAGCTGTTTTTT
d_call: TRBD1; v_call: TRBV29-1; j_call: TRBJ1-1; clone_size: NA; cdr3_aa: CSVRQGSTEAFF; cdr3_nt: TGCAGCGTTCGACAGGGAAGTACTGAAGCTTTCTTT
d_call: NA; v_call: TRBV11-2; j_call: TRBJ2-4; clone_size: NA; cdr3_aa: CASSSLGPAGDRNIQYF; cdr3_nt: TGTGCCAGCAGCTCCTTAGGGCCCGCCGGGGACCGTAACATTCAGTACTTC
d_call: NA; v_call: TRBV7-7; j_call: TRBJ2-7; clone_size: NA; cdr3_aa: CASSLYGTGEQYF; cdr3_nt: TGTGCTAGCAGCTTATACGGGACGGGCGAGCAGTACTTC
d_call: TRBD1; v_call: TRBV6-8; j_call: TRBJ2-7; clone_size: once; cdr3_aa: CASSPLPGTGEPWEQYF; cdr3_nt: TGTGCCAGCAGCCCGTTGCCCGGGACAGGGGAGCCTTGGGAGCAGTACTTC
d_call: NA; v_call: TRBV9; j_call: TRBJ1-1; clone_size: NA; cdr3_aa: CASSVVPAGEAEAFF; cdr3_nt: TGTGCCAGCAGCGTAGTTCCCGCGGGGGAGGCTGAAGCTTTCTTT
d_call: TRBD1; v_call: TRBV5-4; j_call: TRBJ1-1; clone_size: NA; cdr3_aa: CASSVQGATNTEAFF; cdr3_nt: TGTGCCAGCAGCGTCCAGGGGGCGACGAACACTGAAGCTTTCTTT
d_call: NA; v_call: TRBV29-1; j_call: TRBJ2-3; clone_size: NA; cdr3_aa: CSFRRGDTQYF; cdr3_nt: TGCAGCTTCCGACGCGGCGATACGCAGTATTTT
d_call: NA; v_call: TRBV9; j_call: TRBJ2-1; clone_size: NA; cdr3_aa: CASSVGGVNEQFF; cdr3_nt: TGTGCCAGCAGCGTCGGCGGGGTCAATGAGCAGTTCTTC
d_call: NA; v_call: TRBV5-1; j_call: TRBJ1-1; clone_size: NA; cdr3_aa: CASSLRGTAEAEAFF; cdr3_nt: TGCGCCAGCAGCTTGAGGGGTACCGCTGAGGCTGAAGCTTTCTTT
d_call: NA; v_call: TRBV10-3; j_call: TRBJ1-2; clone_size: NA; cdr3_aa: CAISGNRNYGYTF; cdr3_nt: TGTGCCATCAGTGGTAACCGTAACTATGGCTACACCTTC
d_call: TRBD2; v_call: TRBV5-8; j_call: TRBJ2-7; clone_size: NA; cdr3_aa: CASSVGTSARYEQYF; cdr3_nt: TGTGCCAGCAGCGTCGGGACTAGCGCCCGCTACGAGCAGTACTTC
d_call: NA; v_call: TRBV5-5; j_call: TRBJ2-5; clone_size: NA; cdr3_aa: CASSSGWETQYF; cdr3_nt: TGTGCCAGCAGCTCCGGATGGGAGACCCAGTACTTC
d_call: TRBD1; v_call: TRBV5-1; j_call: TRBJ2-7; clone_size: many; cdr3_aa: CASSKGQVRAYEQYF; cdr3_nt: TGCGCCAGCAGCAAAGGACAGGTTCGAGCCTACGAGCAGTACTTC
d_call: NA; v_call: TRBV6-5; j_call: TRBJ2-6; clone_size: NA; cdr3_aa: CASSDRTSGANVLTF; cdr3_nt: TGTGCCAGCAGCGACAGGACCTCTGGGGCCAACGTCCTGACTTTC
d_call: TRBD2; v_call: TRBV5-5; j_call: TRBJ2-1; clone_size: NA; cdr3_aa: CASSSRLAGAIYNEQFF; cdr3_nt: TGTGCCAGCAGCTCCCGACTAGCGGGGGCGATCTACAATGAGCAGTTCTTC
d_call: TRBD2; v_call: TRBV10-3; j_call: TRBJ2-7; clone_size: NA; cdr3_aa: CAIRPGTSGTYEQYF; cdr3_nt: TGTGCCATCAGACCTGGGACTAGCGGGACCTACGAGCAGTACTTC
d_call: TRBD1; v_call: TRBV7-2; j_call: TRBJ2-5; clone_size: NA; cdr3_aa: CASSPRGQRRGAETQYF; cdr3_nt: TGTGCCAGCAGCCCAAGGGGACAGCGACGTGGGGCAGAGACCCAGTACTTC
d_call: NA; v_call: TRBV19; j_call: TRBJ1-1; clone_size: NA; cdr3_aa: CASSRPPGGLEAFF; cdr3_nt: TGTGCCAGTAGTCGGCCCCCGGGGGGACTCGAAGCTTTCTTT
d_call: NA; v_call: TRBV6-1; j_call: TRBJ1-5; clone_size: NA; cdr3_aa: CASSEAQGNQPQHF; cdr3_nt: TGTGCCAGCAGTGAAGCCCAGGGCAATCAGCCCCAGCATTTT
d_call: NA; v_call: TRBV30; j_call: TRBJ2-1; clone_size: NA; cdr3_aa: CACPAWGNEQFF; cdr3_nt: TGTGCCTGCCCAGCTTGGGGTAATGAGCAGTTCTTC
d_call: NA; v_call: TRBV30; j_call: TRBJ1-1; clone_size: few; cdr3_aa: CAWRGTSGNTEAFF; cdr3_nt: TGTGCCTGGAGGGGGACATCGGGGAACACTGAAGCTTTCTTT
d_call: NA; v_call: TRBV6-1; j_call: TRBJ1-1; clone_size: NA; cdr3_aa: CASSEWKTPQAFF; cdr3_nt: TGTGCCAGCAGTGAATGGAAAACCCCCCAGGCTTTCTTT
d_call: NA; v_call: TRBV10-3; j_call: TRBJ1-6; clone_size: NA; cdr3_aa: CAISDSLSGSPLHF; cdr3_nt: TGTGCCATCAGCGACAGCCTCTCAGGTTCACCCCTCCACTTT
d_call: NA; v_call: TRBV10-2; j_call: TRBJ1-5; clone_size: once; cdr3_aa: CASSDRINQPQHF; cdr3_nt: TGCGCCAGTTCGGACCGGATCAATCAGCCCCAGCATTTT
d_call: TRBD1; v_call: TRBV7-6; j_call: TRBJ2-7; clone_size: NA; cdr3_aa: CASSQNLGTGDFYEQYF; cdr3_nt: TGTGCCAGCAGCCAAAATCTCGGGACAGGGGATTTCTACGAGCAGTACTTC
d_call: NA; v_call: TRBV5-8; j_call: TRBJ2-5; clone_size: NA; cdr3_aa: CASSRRWGTQETQYF; cdr3_nt: TGTGCCAGCAGCCGCCGCTGGGGGACCCAAGAGACCCAGTACTTC
d_call: NA; v_call: TRBV5-1; j_call: TRBJ1-1; clone_size: few; cdr3_aa: CASSLDPGLNTEAFF; cdr3_nt: TGCGCCAGCAGCTTGGATCCAGGGCTGAACACTGAAGCTTTCTTT
d_call: TRBD1; v_call: TRBV27; j_call: TRBJ1-1; clone_size: few; cdr3_aa: CASSYYRGSGEAFF; cdr3_nt: TGTGCCAGCAGTTACTACAGGGGGAGTGGTGAAGCTTTCTTT
d_call: TRBD1; v_call: TRBV10-2; j_call: TRBJ1-4; clone_size: few; cdr3_aa: CASSPDTTGARGEKLFF; cdr3_nt: TGCGCCAGCAGTCCTGACACCACAGGGGCGCGAGGTGAAAAACTGTTTTTT
d_call: NA; v_call: TRBV2; j_call: TRBJ2-1; clone_size: NA; cdr3_aa: CASSGTRGFYNEQFF; cdr3_nt: TGTGCCAGCAGTGGGACCCGTGGTTTCTACAATGAGCAGTTCTTC
d_call: NA; v_call: TRBV29-1; j_call: TRBJ1-1; clone_size: once; cdr3_aa: CSVTRGSAEAFF; cdr3_nt: TGCAGCGTTACCAGGGGAAGCGCTGAAGCTTTCTTT
d_call: NA; v_call: TRBV15; j_call: TRBJ1-5; clone_size: NA; cdr3_aa: CATGDPSRNQPQHF; cdr3_nt: TGTGCCACCGGGGATCCCTCCAGAAATCAGCCCCAGCATTTT
d_call: TRBD1; v_call: TRBV9; j_call: TRBJ2-3; clone_size: NA; cdr3_aa: CASNRDRGLGDTQYF; cdr3_nt: TGTGCCAGCAACCGGGACAGGGGGCTGGGAGATACGCAGTATTTT
d_call: NA; v_call: TRBV11-2; j_call: TRBJ1-3; clone_size: NA; cdr3_aa: CASSPVSGTGNTIYF; cdr3_nt: TGTGCCAGCAGCCCCGTCTCGGGGACCGGAAACACCATATATTTT
d_call: NA; v_call: TRBV19; j_call: TRBJ1-5; clone_size: NA; cdr3_aa: CASSRQAAYQPQHF; cdr3_nt: TGTGCCAGTAGCAGACAGGCTGCTTATCAGCCCCAGCATTTT
d_call: TRBD2; v_call: TRBV9; j_call: TRBJ2-5; clone_size: NA; cdr3_aa: CASNPLAGAQETQYF; cdr3_nt: TGTGCCAGCAACCCCCTAGCGGGAGCGCAAGAGACCCAGTACTTC
d_call: NA; v_call: TRBV6-5; j_call: TRBJ1-6; clone_size: NA; cdr3_aa: CASTPGGTNSPLHF; cdr3_nt: TGTGCCAGCACCCCCGGGGGTACTAATTCACCCCTCCACTTT
d_call: NA; v_call: TRBV27; j_call: TRBJ2-7; clone_size: NA; cdr3_aa: CASSQTHGAYEQYF; cdr3_nt: TGTGCCAGCAGCCAGACCCACGGGGCTTACGAGCAGTACTTC